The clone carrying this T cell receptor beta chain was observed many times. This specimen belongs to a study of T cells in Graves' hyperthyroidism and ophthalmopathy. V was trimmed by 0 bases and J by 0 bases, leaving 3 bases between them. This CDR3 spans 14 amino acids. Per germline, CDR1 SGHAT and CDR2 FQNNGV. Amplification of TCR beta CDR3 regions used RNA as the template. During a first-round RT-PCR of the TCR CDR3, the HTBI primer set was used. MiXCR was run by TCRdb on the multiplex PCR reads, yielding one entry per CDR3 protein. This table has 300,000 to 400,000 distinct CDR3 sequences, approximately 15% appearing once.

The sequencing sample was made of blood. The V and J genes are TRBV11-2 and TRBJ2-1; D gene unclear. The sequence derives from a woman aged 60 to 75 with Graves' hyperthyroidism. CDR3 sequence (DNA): TGTGCCAGCAGCTTAGACTACTCCTACAATGAGCAGTTCTTC. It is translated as CASSLDYSYNEQFF.